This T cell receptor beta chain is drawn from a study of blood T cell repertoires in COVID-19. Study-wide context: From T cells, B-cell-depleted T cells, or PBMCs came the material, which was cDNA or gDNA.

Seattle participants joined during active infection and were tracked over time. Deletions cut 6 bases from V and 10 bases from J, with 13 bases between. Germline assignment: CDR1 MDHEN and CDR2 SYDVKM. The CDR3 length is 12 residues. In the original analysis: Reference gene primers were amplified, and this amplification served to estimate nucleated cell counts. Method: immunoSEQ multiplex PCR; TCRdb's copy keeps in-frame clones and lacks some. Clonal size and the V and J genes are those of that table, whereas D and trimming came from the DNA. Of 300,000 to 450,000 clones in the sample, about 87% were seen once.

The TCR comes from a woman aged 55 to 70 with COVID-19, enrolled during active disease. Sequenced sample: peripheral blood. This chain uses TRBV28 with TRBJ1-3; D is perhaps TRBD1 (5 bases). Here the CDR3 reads CASSPPGGTIYF. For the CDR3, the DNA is TGTGCCAGCAGCCCCCCGGGGGGAACCATATATTTT.